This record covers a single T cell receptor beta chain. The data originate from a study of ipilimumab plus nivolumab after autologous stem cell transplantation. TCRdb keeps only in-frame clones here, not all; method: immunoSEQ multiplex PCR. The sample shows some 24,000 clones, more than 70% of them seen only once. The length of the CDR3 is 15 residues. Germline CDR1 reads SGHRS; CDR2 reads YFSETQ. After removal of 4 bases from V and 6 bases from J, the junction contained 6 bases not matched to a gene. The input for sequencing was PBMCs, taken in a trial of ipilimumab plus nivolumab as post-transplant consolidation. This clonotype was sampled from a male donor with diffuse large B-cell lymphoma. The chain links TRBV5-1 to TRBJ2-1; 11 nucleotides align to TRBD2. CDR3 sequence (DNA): TGCGCCAGCAGCCCGACTAGCGGGGCGATCAATGAGCAGTTCTTC. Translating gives CASSPTSGAINEQFF.